This T cell receptor (beta chain) was identified in a study of blood T cell repertoires in COVID-19. Study-level background: From the United States, Italy and Spain came samples of acute and convalescent COVID-19. Nucleic acid was either cDNA or gDNA, and it came from T cells, B-cell-depleted T cells, or PBMCs.

Source study methods: Nucleated cell number was recorded as an estimate derived from reference gene primer amplification. Clones were read by immunoSEQ multiplex PCR, and TCRdb kept only the in-frame ones, dropping some. Clone size and V and J calls were adopted from that table, with D and trimming inferred from the DNA. This sample has approximately 350,000 clones, with around four fifths found just once. V gave up 3 bases and J gave up 8 bases; unmatched junction bases: 6. Germline lookup yields CDR1 SNHLY and CDR2 FYNNEI. The CDR3 is 14 residues long. The sequencing sample was made of peripheral blood. This receptor was identified in a man aged 25 to 45 with active or convalescent COVID-19. This chain connects TRBV2 to TRBJ1-4; the match to TRBD1 covers 7 bases. The CDR3 region is CASSDRGGREKLFF. The CDR3 DNA reads as TGTGCCAGCAGTGACCGAGGGGGCAGGGAAAAACTGTTTTTT. The full variable domain, in which reference TRBV2 and TRBJ1-4 provide the parts outside the CDR3, is EPEVTQTPSHQVTQMGQEVILRCVPISNHLYFYWYRQILGQKVEFLVSFYNNEISEKSEIFDDQFSVERPDGSNFTLKIRSTKLEDSAMYFCASSDRGGREKLFFGSGTQLSVL.